The 8 T cell receptor beta chains given below trace back to one sample, sequenced in a study of shared clonotypes between healthy human individuals. TCRdb keeps only in-frame clones here, not all; method: immunoSEQ multiplex PCR. The sample gives approximately 500,000 clones, 78% of which show up once; more than 10% is in the top ten. Sequenced: PBMCs. The receptors come from a woman between 35 and 50 years old in good health. Some clones in this sample may be carry-over from other donors' samples.

The chain carries TRBV28 and TRBJ1-3; 7 positions agree with TRBD1. The CDR3 consists of 17 residues. CDR1 and CDR2 (germline): MDHEN, SYDVKM. The junction had 15 bases not matched to a gene; V was cut back by 6 bases and J by 4 bases. CDR3 protein: CASRPLGQTGRGNTIYF. The CDR3, as DNA: TGTGCCAGCAGGCCCCTGGGACAGACTGGGAGAGGAAACACCATATATTTT.

The CDR3, as DNA: TGCGCCAGCAGCTTGGAACAGGGTGGCTACAATGAGCAGTTCTTC. As protein: CASSLEQGGYNEQFF. The rearrangement joins TRBV5-1 to TRBJ2-1; maybe TRBD1 (6 bases). V was cut by 0 bases and J by 3 bases, with 10 bases left in between. The CDR3 loop spans 15 amino acids. Germline CDR1 and CDR2: SGHRS and YFSETQ. Full variable domain (remainder filled in from reference TRBV5-1 and TRBJ2-1): KAGVTQTPRYLIKTRGQQVTLSCSPISGHRSVSWYQQTPGQGLQFLFEYFSETQRNKGNFPGRFSGRQFSNSRSEMNVSTLELGDSALYLCASSLEQGGYNEQFFGPGTRLTVL.

There are a few counts of this clone. V usage is TRBV29-1 and J usage is TRBJ1-1; possibly TRBD1 for D (5 bases). Germline CDR1 is SQVTM and CDR2 is ANQGSEA. Trimming removed 3 bases from V and 3 bases from J, with 11 bases in between. The length of the CDR3 is 13 residues. CDR3 residues: CSVDEGRYTEAFF. The CDR3 nucleotides read TGCAGCGTTGACGAGGGGCGTTACACTGAAGCTTTCTTT.

The rearrangement uses TRBV6-6 and TRBJ2-7, with D possibly matching TRBD1 (7 bases). The length of the CDR3 is 14 residues. Germline V gene data show CDR1 as MNHNY and CDR2 as SVGAGI (reference sequence). V lost 5 bases and J 6 bases, leaving 17 bases between the germline ends. In DNA form, the CDR3 reads TGTGCCAGCAGTCCAGGGGGGAGTGTCGGCGAGCAGTACTTC. Encoded protein: CASSPGGSVGEQYF.

This clone has only one observation. V and J are TRBV5-1 and TRBJ1-2; 7 positions agree with TRBD1. Trimming cost V 1 base and J 2 bases; bases outside gene matches: 2. CDR1 and CDR2 (germline): SGHRS, YFSETQ. CDR3 length: 14 amino acids. The CDR3 DNA reads as TGCGCCAGCAGCTTGAGGGACAGCAACTATGGCTACACCTTC. Its protein is CASSLRDSNYGYTF.

The CDR3 coding sequence is TGTGCCAGCAGCCCCGGACTAGCGGACTCAAGCGGGAGGGCCGGGGAGCTGTTTTTT. Encoded protein: CASSPGLADSSGRAGELFF. The chain combines TRBV28 with TRBJ2-2, with TRBD2 matching 10 bases. Germline lookup yields CDR1 MDHEN and CDR2 SYDVKM. V was clipped by 6 bases and J by 6 bases; unmatched bases: 19. The CDR3 runs to 19 residues.

A note on this clone: The junction departs from germline at one end; a sequencing error may be responsible. The chain carries TRBV5-3 and TRBJ1-3, with D possibly TRBD1 on 6 matching bases. TRBV5-3 is labeled an ORF, and its function is uncertain. This CDR3 region has 13 residues. CDR3 coding DNA: TGTGCCAGCAGCTCACAGGGTCGAAACACCATATATTTT. Translating gives CASSSQGRNTIYF.

The chain links TRBV18 to TRBJ1-2; 9 bases fit TRBD1. The CDR3 spans 14 residues. Losses at the gene ends were 3 bases for V and 4 bases for J; bases not matched to a gene: 3. The germline gives CDR1 KGHSH, CDR2 LQKENI. The CDR3 DNA is TGTGCCAGCTCACCTGGACAGGGGCCCTATGGCTACACCTTC. Its protein product is CASSPGQGPYGYTF.